Following are 13 T cell receptor beta chains from one sample sequenced in a study of monozygotic twins with inflammatory bowel disease. TCRdb re-called the 5' RACE reads; one entry per CDR3 protein, DNA not given. The table counts some 440,000 distinct CDR3 sequences; 2% to 2.5% lies in the top ten. Material: blood. The receptors here all came from a human donor with ulcerative colitis or Crohn's disease, or a healthy co-twin of an affected twin (not recorded which).

This chain uses TRBV2 with TRBJ1-5; the TCRdb D gene call, TRBD1, has no DNA to confirm it. Germline CDR1 reads SNHLY; CDR2 reads FYNNEI. This CDR3 region has 13 residues. CDR3 in amino acids: CASSVGGSWPQHF.

This chain links TRBV5-4 with TRBJ1-1; TCRdb designates TRBD1, a call that cannot be tested without DNA. The CDR3 totals 14 residues. Per the germline V gene, CDR1 is SGHNT and CDR2 is YYREEE (reference sequence). This CDR3 is CAAAPGARWTEAFF.

The rearrangement joins TRBV27 to TRBJ1-1. This CDR3 spans 15 amino acids. The germline V gene has CDR1 MNHEY and CDR2 SMNVEV (reference sequence). The CDR3 loop reads CASSLSAGLDTEAFF.

This chain links TRBV5-6 with TRBJ1-1. The CDR3 sequence is 12 residues long. Per the germline V gene, CDR1 is SGHDT and CDR2 is YYEEEE. CDR3 residues: CASSSGRFEAFF. Full variable domain (outside the CDR3, taken from reference TRBV5-6 and TRBJ1-1): DAGVTQSPTHLIKTRGQQVTLRCSPKSGHDTVSWYQQALGQGPQFIFQYYEEEERQRGNFPDRFSGHQFPNYSSELNVNALLLGDSALYLCASSSGRFEAFFGQGTRLTVV.

The genes are TRBV11-3 and TRBJ2-2. Germline V CDR1 and CDR2: SGHNT, YENEEA. CDR3 length equals 14 residues. The CDR3 loop reads CASSLDLQTGELFF. Together with reference TRBV11-3 and TRBJ2-2, the CDR3 gives the full variable domain: EAGVVQSPRYKIIEKKQPVAFWCNPISGHNTLYWYLQNLGQGPELLIRYENEEAVDDSQLPKDRFSAERLKGVDSTLKIQPAELGDSAVYLCASSLDLQTGELFFGEGSRLTVL.

The chain combines TRBV20-1 with TRBJ1-5. CDR1 is DFQATT, CDR2 SNEGSKA, per germline (reference sequence). The CDR3 spans 14 residues. CDR3 region: CSASETNSNQPQHF.

The chain couples TRBV7-2 to TRBJ1-3. There are 15 residues in the CDR3. Germline CDR1 reads SGHTA; CDR2 reads FQGNSA. CDR3 residues: CASSLATIGGNTIYF.

The chain couples TRBV6-5 to TRBJ1-2. Germline assignment: CDR1 MNHEY and CDR2 SVGAGI. This CDR3 has 17 residues. The CDR3 spells CASSLLGLGGANYGYTF.

CDR3 region: CSARMVAGARYNEQFF. The rearrangement joins TRBV20-1 to TRBJ2-1; TCRdb's assignment of TRBD2 cannot be checked, as there is no DNA. The germline V gene encodes CDR1 DFQATT and CDR2 SNEGSKA (reference sequence). There are 16 residues in the CDR3.

The chain links TRBV5-4 to TRBJ2-5; TCRdb outputs TRBD1, but without DNA this stays unchecked. Germline V gives CDR1 SGHNT, CDR2 YYREEE (reference sequence). The CDR3 runs 13 residues. The CDR3 sequence: CASSLTGVETQYF.

The chain couples TRBV27 to TRBJ2-5; TCRdb's D call, TRBD2, is unchecked because there is no DNA. Germline CDR1 MNHEY, CDR2 SMNVEV (reference sequence). This CDR3 comprises 15 residues. Here the CDR3 reads CASRQSGGPGETQYF.

This rearrangement joins TRBV7-9 to TRBJ2-2. CDR1 SEHNR and CDR2 FQNEAQ come from the germline V gene (reference sequence). This CDR3 has 11 amino acids. The CDR3: CASRGTGELFF.

The chain joins TRBV7-3 to TRBJ1-2; TCRdb's D call of TRBD1 is untestable without DNA. CDR1 and CDR2 (germline): SGHTA, FQGTGA. This CDR3 is 16 amino acids long. CDR3 protein: CASSPGTGVEVSGYTF.